The clone carrying this T cell receptor (beta chain) was counted a single time. Its antigen is still unknown. The assay was immunoSEQ multiplex PCR, and TCRdb's table has in-frame clones only and misses some. The top ten hold around 7% of the sample, which has 55,000 to 80,000 clones, 95% seen once. The data stem from a study of cytomegalovirus exposure and HLA in healthy donors. Separate from the approximately 670-subject first cohort was the approximately 110-subject validation cohort, to which the donors belonged. From germline, CDR1 is SNHLY and CDR2 FYNNEI. This CDR3 comprises 14 residues. V was cut by 8 bases and J by 3 bases, with 15 bases left in between. Findings and limits, study-wide: Reported performance of the classifier showed diagnosis of cytomegalovirus status with high specificity and sensitivity. Rare TCR sequences predominated, though certain public TCRs were found in many donors. The CMV antigen specificity of a few CMV-associated chains was confirmed through in vitro analysis.

Input material: PBMCs. The chain joins TRBV2 to TRBJ2-3; tentative D call: TRBD2 (5 bases). The clonotype was recovered from a woman under 30 in good health and CMV-seropositive. CDR3 nucleotides: TGTGCCAGCCGCCTTGAGGGAGTGACAGATACGCAGTATTTT. Its translation: CASRLEGVTDTQYF.